This T cell receptor (beta chain) is from a study of T cells after posttransplantation cyclophosphamide. The CDR3 consists of 15 residues. The trim removed 0 bases at V and 2 bases at J, leaving 5 bases unmatched. Germline V lookup: CDR1 SGDLS, CDR2 YYNGEE. About this clone: Its antigen remains unidentified.

General study results and limits: TRB overlap between skin or GI tissue T cells and blood was limited.

The table came from immunoSEQ multiplex PCR; TCRdb's copy has only in-frame clones and leaves some out. The repertoire holds some 2,000 clones, with about 93% as singletons. The sequence was collected from a woman aged 60-70 years in good health, CMV-negative, and a related stem cell transplant donor. What was sequenced was naive CD8+ T cells sorted from PBMCs. This rearrangement joins TRBV9 to TRBJ2-7, with 7 bases lining up with TRBD2. CDR3 sequence: CASSVGGGVAYEQYF. CDR3 bases: TGTGCCAGCAGCGTAGGTGGGGGGGTAGCCTACGAGCAGTACTTC.